The 5 T cell receptor beta chains below were found in one sample sequenced in a study of T-cell reconstitution after alpha-beta-depleted transplantation in children. Preparation of the TCRbeta library used unique molecular identifiers. TCRdb used MiXCR to reprocess the PCR reads, holding one entry per CDR3 protein. The profile shows about 580,000 distinct CDR3 sequences, roughly 24% of them singletons. The starting material was PBMCs, mostly from graft donor cells, obtained 360 days after TCRalphabeta/CD19-depleted stem cell transplant. These receptors came from a boy under two years old who had a stem cell transplant for acute myeloid leukemia, so the T cells may come from the graft donor.

The chain links TRBV5-1 to TRBJ1-2; D not resolved. The CDR3 length is 13 residues. V lost 6 bases, J lost 6 bases, and 15 bases lay in between. CDR1 is SGHRS and CDR2 is YFSETQ in the germline V gene. The CDR3 reads CASMGMGEDGYTF. CDR3 nucleotide sequence: TGCGCCAGCATGGGGATGGGAGAGGATGGCTACACCTTC.

This rearrangement joins TRBV12-3 or TRBV12-4 to TRBJ1-1, with 7 bases aligning to TRBD1. V trimming: 8 bases; J trimming: 4 bases; junction bases outside the gene matches: 7. The CDR3 runs 13 residues. CDR3 sequence: CASQTGASTEAFF. For the CDR3, the DNA is TGTGCCAGCCAAACAGGGGCTTCCACTGAAGCTTTCTTT.

This clonotype was counted ten times or more. V is TRBV7-2 and J is TRBJ2-1; D is ambiguous. The V end was cut by 0 bases, the J end by 3 bases, with 6 bases between. Germline assignment: CDR1 SGHTA and CDR2 FQGNSA. The CDR3 is made up of 14 amino acids. CDR3 region: CASSLAEVYNEQFF. DNA of the CDR3: TGTGCCAGCAGCTTAGCGGAAGTCTACAATGAGCAGTTCTTC.

This clonotype was recorded at least ten times. The CDR3 bases are TGCAGCGTTACCCTTGGCGGGGGCACAAACCAAGAGACCCAGTACTTC. Its translation is CSVTLGGGTNQETQYF. The chain employs TRBV29-1 and TRBJ2-5; maybe TRBD2 (7 bases). Per the germline V gene, CDR1 is SQVTM and CDR2 is ANQGSEA. The V end was cut by 5 bases, the J end by 0 bases, with 19 bases between. The CDR3 is 16 residues long.

The chain combines TRBV6-5 with TRBJ2-7; D might be TRBD1 (5 bases). Germline loops: CDR1 MNHEY, CDR2 SVGAGI. CDR3 length: 15 residues. V was shortened by 0 bases and J by 0 bases, with 9 bases between the two germline ends. CDR3 residues: CASSYSWGPSYEQYF. The DNA for the CDR3 is TGTGCCAGCAGTTACTCGTGGGGCCCCTCCTACGAGCAGTACTTC.